Listed here are 4 T cell receptor beta chains from one sample, sequenced in a study of blood T cell repertoires in COVID-19. Measured with immunoSEQ multiplex PCR; TCRdb has only the in-frame clones, and not every one. The data show over 250,000 clones, approximately 89% seen once. Sequenced input: PBMCs or T cells enriched from blood (not recorded which). These receptors came from a woman aged 60-75 years who had recovered from COVID-19.

V gene TRBV5-1 combines with J gene TRBJ2-3, with D tentatively TRBD2 (5 bases). The V gene's germline CDR1 is SGHRS and CDR2 YFSETQ. The CDR3 totals 14 residues. V lost 5 bases, J lost 8 bases, and 18 bases lay in between. The CDR3 bases are TGCGCCAGCAGGCGGGCAGAACTGTCAGCTACGCAGTATTTT. It yields the protein CASRRAELSATQYF.

The chain links TRBV19 to TRBJ2-1; 8 nucleotides match TRBD2. Germline V gene sequence: CDR1 LNHDA, CDR2 SQIVND (reference sequence). CDR3 length: 14 residues. V shed 7 bases and J 5 bases; nucleotides not matched to a gene: 7. CDR3: CASNKRERNNEQFF. CDR3 sequence (DNA): TGTGCCAGTAATAAGCGGGAGAGAAACAATGAGCAGTTCTTC.

The CDR3 protein is CASSQQDRRPLNTEAFF. The CDR3 coding sequence is TGTGCCAGCAGCCAACAGGACAGGAGACCACTAAACACTGAAGCTTTCTTT. The rearrangement links TRBV3-1 (or the pseudogene TRBV3-2) to TRBJ1-1; 7 bases map to TRBD1. CDR3 length: 17 amino acids. Germline V gene sequence: CDR1 LGHDT, CDR2 YNNKEL (reference sequence). The trim removed 2 bases at V and 2 bases at J, leaving 11 bases unmatched.

This chain uses TRBV13 with TRBJ2-7; maybe TRBD2 (5 bases). Trimming left V 6 bases short and J 2 bases short, with 11 bases between. The CDR3 has 13 residues. Germline CDR1 PRHDT, CDR2 FYEKMQ (reference sequence). This chain's CDR3 is CASRPPGTYEQYF. For the CDR3, the DNA is TGTGCCAGCAGGCCTCCGGGGACCTACGAGCAGTACTTC. The full variable domain, rest sourced from reference TRBV13 and TRBJ2-7, is AAGVIQSPRHLIKEKRETATLKCYPIPRHDTVYWYQQGPGQDPQFLISFYEKMQSDKGSIPDRFSAQQFSDYHSELNMSSLELGDSALYFCASRPPGTYEQYFGPGTRLTVT.